A single sample gave rise to the 17 T cell receptor beta chains below, sequenced in a study of blood T cell repertoires in COVID-19. Libraries were prepared by immunoSEQ multiplex PCR; TCRdb keeps only in-frame clonotypes and omits some of them. The table shows around 210,000 clones, with over 70% occurring only once. Input material: peripheral blood. Receptors originate from a woman in her sixties or seventies with acute or convalescent COVID-19.

The V gene is TRBV11-2, the J gene TRBJ1-1; TRBD1 is a possible D gene (6 bases). V was pared by 8 bases and J by 4 bases, with 14 bases between. Germline V gene data show CDR1 as SGHAT and CDR2 as FQNNGV. This CDR3 comprises 13 residues. CDR3 amino acids: CASGRGGRTEAFF. The CDR3 DNA is TGTGCCAGCGGTCGGGGGGGGCGCACTGAAGCTTTCTTT.

The rearrangement uses TRBV5-4 and TRBJ1-1, with a weak D call TRBD1 (5 bases). V lost 6 bases and J lost 7, with 13 bases in between. The CDR3 has 12 residues. Germline V gene sequence: CDR1 SGHNT, CDR2 YYREEE (reference sequence). Here the CDR3 reads CASTTWQGEAFF. In DNA, the CDR3 is TGTGCCAGCACCACCTGGCAGGGTGAAGCTTTCTTT.

The chain is built from TRBV10-3 and TRBJ1-1, with 9 bases matching TRBD1. Germline CDR1 ENHRY, CDR2 SYGVKD. The CDR3 is 15 residues long. Germline trimming cut 3 bases from V and 7 bases from J; bases unmatched to any gene: 9. CDR3 sequence (DNA): TGTGCCATCAGTGAACCCCAACAGGGGGCAGGTGAAGCTTTCTTT. This encodes CAISEPQQGAGEAFF.

This clone came up a few times. In DNA form, the CDR3 reads TGCGCCAGCAGCTCCGATAGGACAGACCTCAACTATGGCTACACCTTC. Its protein product is CASSSDRTDLNYGYTF. The chain combines TRBV5-1 with TRBJ1-2; TRBD1 is a possible D gene (6 bases). Trimming shortened V by 3 bases and J by 2 bases, and 17 bases separated the two germline ends. The CDR3 is 16 residues long. Germline CDR1 is SGHRS and CDR2 is YFSETQ.

The chain carries TRBV19 and TRBJ2-6, with D possibly being TRBD2 (5 bases). The CDR3 totals 14 residues. Trimming removed 6 bases from V and 0 bases from J, with 6 bases in between. Germline values: CDR1 LNHDA, CDR2 SQIVND (reference sequence). This CDR3 reads CASSEGSGANVLTF. CDR3 in DNA: TGTGCCAGTAGCGAGGGCTCTGGGGCCAACGTCCTGACTTTC.

This rearrangement joins TRBV6-2 or TRBV6-3 to TRBJ1-1; 7 positions agree with TRBD1. The germline gives CDR1 MNHEY, CDR2 SVGEGT. Trimming cost V 6 bases and J 5 bases; bases outside gene matches: 12. CDR3 length: 15 amino acids. The CDR3 spells CASSLTGLERTEAFF. For the CDR3, the DNA is TGTGCCAGCAGCCTGACAGGGCTGGAGAGAACTGAAGCTTTCTTT.

This chain links TRBV29-1 with TRBJ2-3, with 9 bases fitting TRBD2. CDR1 SQVTM and CDR2 ANQGSEA come from the germline V gene. Germline trimming cut 7 bases from V and 2 bases from J; bases unmatched to any gene: 4. This CDR3 is built from 13 residues. The CDR3 protein is CSARLAATDTQYF. As DNA, the CDR3 is TGCAGCGCTAGACTAGCGGCCACAGATACGCAGTATTTT.

This clone has only one observation. V is TRBV24-1 and J is TRBJ2-7, with a tentative D call TRBD1 (6 bases). This CDR3 has 15 amino acids. CDR1 is KGHDR, CDR2 SFDVKD, per germline. Trimming took off 3 bases at V and 0 bases at J, with 11 bases between the two ends. The DNA of the CDR3 is TGTGCCACCAGTGATAACTCACAGGGCTCCTACGAGCAGTACTTC. Its protein product is CATSDNSQGSYEQYF.

V and J are TRBV6-5 and TRBJ1-4; the D gene is possibly TRBD1 (5 bases). From germline, CDR1 is MNHEY and CDR2 SVGAGI. V was pared by 0 bases and J by 10 bases, with 12 bases between. CDR3 length: 14 residues. As DNA, the CDR3 is TGTGCCAGCAGTTACTCTGGGGGGGACGGAAAACTGTTTTTT. Amino acid sequence: CASSYSGGDGKLFF.

This chain uses TRBV5-1 with TRBJ2-5; D possibly corresponds to TRBD1 (7 bases). Per germline, CDR1 SGHRS and CDR2 YFSETQ. Trimming removed 4 bases from V and 9 bases from J, with 22 bases in between. The CDR3 contains 15 residues. CDR3 amino acids: CASSPPDRPPGAQYF. CDR3 DNA sequence: TGCGCCAGCAGCCCCCCGGACAGGCCGCCGGGGGCCCAGTACTTC.

This clone was seen a single time. CDR3 sequence (DNA): TGTGCCAGCAGACCGTGGGACTGGCCAGGGGGCTACACCTTC. Residues: CASRPWDWPGGYTF. The chain recombines TRBV7-9 with TRBJ1-2; perhaps TRBD1 as D (5 bases). Per the germline V gene, CDR1 is SEHNR and CDR2 is FQNEAQ (reference sequence). Trimming took 6 bases from V and 8 from J, leaving 19 bases between them. The CDR3 loop spans 14 amino acids.

This clone was found a few times. V usage is TRBV2 and J usage is TRBJ1-3, with TRBD1 as a possible D gene (5 bases). The V gene lost 7 bases and the J gene lost 3 bases, with 10 bases spanning the gap. The germline gives CDR1 SNHLY, CDR2 FYNNEI. This CDR3 has 13 amino acids. The CDR3 DNA reads TGTGCCAGCATTCAGGGCTTTGGAAACACCATATATTTT. It yields the protein CASIQGFGNTIYF.

The V call is TRBV18, the J call TRBJ2-5, with 8 nucleotides matching TRBD2. This CDR3 comprises 16 residues. CDR1 is KGHSH and CDR2 is LQKENI in the germline V gene. Trimming took 3 bases from V and 5 from J; bases not matched to a gene: 11. CDR3: CASSPQGAGVGETQYF. The CDR3 DNA reads TGTGCCAGCTCACCGCAGGGAGCGGGAGTTGGGGAGACCCAGTACTTC. Filled out from reference TRBV18 and TRBJ2-5, the complete variable domain reads NAGVMQNPRHLVRRRGQEARLRCSPMKGHSHVYWYRQLPEEGLKFMVYLQKENIIDESGMPKERFSAEFPKEGPSILRIQQVVRGDSAAYFCASSPQGAGVGETQYFGPGTRLLVL.

J is TRBJ2-2 and V is TRBV6-5; D might be TRBD1 (6 bases). Germline V gives CDR1 MNHEY, CDR2 SVGAGI. The V and J ends lost 6 bases and 7 bases respectively, with 15 bases between them. CDR3 length: 14 amino acids. The CDR3 region has the DNA TGTGCCAGCAGACGGCAGGGGACGGACGGGGAGCTGTTTTTT. Translating gives CASRRQGTDGELFF.

In DNA form, the CDR3 reads TGTGCCAGCAGCCTGACAGGGCCCTACAATGAGCAGTTCTTC. It encodes CASSLTGPYNEQFF. J is TRBJ2-1 and V is TRBV11-3; TRBD1 agrees at 7 bases. The CDR3 totals 14 residues. The J segment lost 2 bases and the V segment lost 5 bases, leaving 3 bases of the junction unmatched. Germline V gene sequence: CDR1 SGHNT, CDR2 YENEEA.

Remarks on this clone: The sample contains more than one DNA sequence encoding this CDR3. This chain uses TRBV19 with TRBJ1-2, with 10 bases identical to TRBD1. Trimming at V came to 6 bases and at J to 5 bases, leaving 0 bases not matched to a gene. Germline lookup yields CDR1 LNHDA and CDR2 SQIVND (reference sequence). This CDR3 region has 12 residues. CDR3 nucleotides: TGTGCCAGTAGGGACAGGGGGTATGGCTACACCTTC. It is translated as CASRDRGYGYTF.

The chain couples TRBV30 to TRBJ1-5; D is unresolved. V lost 3 bases, J lost 4 bases, and 7 bases lay in between. Germline V gene lookup returns CDR1 GTSNPN and CDR2 SVGIG (reference sequence). This CDR3 spans 12 amino acids. CDR3 bases: TGTGCCTGGAGAATCGGTAATCAGCCCCAGCATTTT. Translated: CAWRIGNQPQHF.